A single sample is the source of the 30 T cell receptor beta chains below, sequenced in a study of T cells in Graves' hyperthyroidism and ophthalmopathy. From RNA transcripts, TCR beta CDR3 regions were amplified. HTBI primers drove first-round RT-PCR of the TCR CDR3. One entry per CDR3 protein results from TCRdb running MiXCR on the multiplex PCR reads. The repertoire holds approximately 430,000 distinct CDR3 sequences, with approximately 14% as singletons. Sequenced: blood. Receptors originate from a woman aged 18-29 years with Graves' hyperthyroidism.

This CDR3 reads CASSPAGFRGYGYTF. In nucleotides, the CDR3 is TGTGCCAGCAGTCCCGCCGGCTTTCGGGGCTATGGCTACACCTTC. V is TRBV28 and J is TRBJ1-2; D is uncertain. CDR3 length: 15 residues. Trimming removed 5 bases from V and 4 bases from J, with 17 bases in between. The V gene's germline CDR1 is MDHEN and CDR2 SYDVKM.

This clonotype has at least ten counts. The J gene is TRBJ2-7, the V gene TRBV6-5, with 11 bases aligning to TRBD2. V lost 0 bases to trimming and J lost 5 bases; unmatched junction nucleotides: 6. CDR1 is MNHEY and CDR2 is SVGAGI in the germline V gene. The CDR3 has 16 amino acids. CDR3 DNA sequence: TGTGCCAGCAGTTACTCGGGTAGCGGGAGGGGGCACGAGCAGTACTTC. It specifies CASSYSGSGRGHEQYF.

The sample holds many counts of this clonotype. This chain connects TRBV27 to TRBJ1-5, with a tentative D call TRBD1 (5 bases). The CDR3 totals 16 residues. Germline CDR1 MNHEY, CDR2 SMNVEV (reference sequence). Trimming shortened V by 7 bases and J by 2 bases, and 18 bases separated the two germline ends. The DNA of the CDR3 is TGTGCCAGCAACTTTTCACAGGAGATCGGCAATCAGCCCCAGCATTTT. Translated, it gives CASNFSQEIGNQPQHF.

This clonotype was found a few times. The chain recombines TRBV4-1 with TRBJ1-4; no definite D call. The CDR3 is made up of 15 amino acids. Germline loops: CDR1 MGHRA, CDR2 YSYEKL. Trimming took off 4 bases at V and 8 bases at J, with 17 bases between the two ends. Here the CDR3 reads CASSRSGSLEEKLFF. The CDR3 DNA is TGCGCCAGCAGCCGAAGCGGGAGCCTGGAGGAAAAACTGTTTTTT.

This clonotype was seen many times. V usage is TRBV7-9 and J usage is TRBJ2-7, with D perhaps matching TRBD1 (5 bases). Germline assignment: CDR1 SEHNR and CDR2 FQNEAQ (reference sequence). Trimming stripped 5 bases from V and 3 bases from J, with 14 bases between. The CDR3 consists of 14 residues. This chain's CDR3 is CASSPRQRGYEQYF. In DNA, the CDR3 is TGTGCCAGCAGCCCGAGACAGCGCGGCTACGAGCAGTACTTC.

This chain's CDR3 is CASSLTGGIGAEAFF. The CDR3 DNA reads as TGTGCCAGCAGTTTGACAGGGGGTATCGGGGCTGAAGCTTTCTTT. The chain links TRBV28 to TRBJ1-1; 9 bases are a match to TRBD1. CDR3 length equals 15 residues. V was clipped by 3 bases and J by 6 bases; unmatched bases: 8. CDR1 is MDHEN and CDR2 is SYDVKM in the germline V gene.

This clonotype has ten or more counts. This chain links TRBV10-3 with TRBJ1-2; D not resolved. CDR3 size: 12 residues. The ends were cut back, 5 bases at V and 3 bases at J, with 7 bases in the middle. Germline CDR1 is ENHRY and CDR2 is SYGVKD. CDR3 residues: CAISLSDYGYTF. The DNA for the CDR3 is TGTGCCATCAGTCTCTCGGACTATGGCTACACCTTC.

This clonotype was seen at least ten times. This chain uses TRBV20-1 with TRBJ2-5; D might be TRBD2 (5 bases). V was cut by 3 bases and J by 2 bases, with 13 bases left in between. From germline, CDR1 is DFQATT and CDR2 SNEGSKA (reference sequence). The CDR3 is made up of 14 amino acids. The CDR3 DNA sequence: TGCAGTGCTAGGAGGCCAGCGGATCAAGAGACCCAGTACTTC. This gives the protein CSARRPADQETQYF.

At least ten counts were recorded for this clonotype. The chain recombines TRBV6-1 with TRBJ2-2; D uncertain. V lost 7 bases and J lost 0, with 12 bases in between. From germline, CDR1 is MNHNS and CDR2 SASEGT. CDR3 size: 15 residues. The CDR3 bases are TGTGCCAGCAAACGTGGGCAAGCGAACACCGGGGAGCTGTTTTTT. This translates into CASKRGQANTGELFF.

The genes are TRBV24-1 and TRBJ2-3, with a tentative D call TRBD2 (6 bases). The CDR3 is 13 residues long. V gave up 12 bases and J gave up 1 base, with 13 bases separating them. CDR1 KGHDR and CDR2 SFDVKD come from the germline V gene. This CDR3 reads CAAGSGGTDTQYF. CDR3 sequence (DNA): TGTGCCGCCGGTTCGGGGGGCACAGATACGCAGTATTTT.

This chain uses TRBV7-3 with TRBJ2-7; 8 nucleotides line up with TRBD1. With 2 bases clipped from V and 4 bases from J, the junction kept 7 bases outside the gene matches. From germline, CDR1 is SGHTA and CDR2 FQGTGA. This CDR3 is built from 15 residues. As DNA, the CDR3 is TGTGCCAGCAGCTTAGGGGCAGGGGGCTGGTACGAGCAGTACTTC. Encoded protein: CASSLGAGGWYEQYF.

This clonotype occurred many times. The gene calls are TRBV12-3 or TRBV12-4 and TRBJ1-1; D is unclear. The CDR3 covers 12 residues. Trimming stripped 2 bases from V and 4 bases from J, with 5 bases between. The DNA of the CDR3 is TGTGCCAGCAGTTTACGGCGCACTGAAGCTTTCTTT. Encoded protein: CASSLRRTEAFF.

In its sample, this clonotype was seen a few times. V and J are TRBV18 and TRBJ1-4; no definite D call. The CDR3 runs 16 residues. Between the trimmed V and J ends, which lost 2 bases and 0 bases, there was a span of 10 bases. Germline CDR1 reads KGHSH; CDR2 reads LQKENI. In DNA form, the CDR3 reads TGTGCCAGCTCACCAAGGGCGGGAGCAACTAATGAAAAACTGTTTTTT. Translation: CASSPRAGATNEKLFF.

This clonotype showed up many times. J is TRBJ2-2 and V is TRBV19, with TRBD2 as a possible D gene (6 bases). Trimming took 7 bases from V and 3 from J, leaving 12 bases between them. This CDR3 comprises 14 residues. The germline CDR1 and CDR2 sequences are LNHDA and SQIVND (reference sequence). Here the CDR3 DNA reads TGTGCCAGTAATAAGCCGGGGGACACCGGGGAGCTGTTTTTT. Translated, it gives CASNKPGDTGELFF.

CDR3 sequence: CASGGRGTDTQYF. CDR3 bases: TGTGCCAGCGGCGGCAGGGGTACAGATACGCAGTATTTT. The chain has TRBV7-9 and TRBJ2-3, with D tentatively TRBD1 (6 bases). There are 13 residues in the CDR3. V was pared by 8 bases and J by 3 bases, with 12 bases between. Germline CDR1 reads SEHNR; CDR2 reads FQNEAQ (reference sequence). Using reference TRBV7-9 and TRBJ2-3 for the parts outside the CDR3, the full variable domain is DTGVSQNPRHKITKRGQNVTFRCDPISEHNRLYWYRQTLGQGPEFLTYFQNEAQLEKSRLLSDRFSAERPKGSFSTLEIQRTEQGDSAMYLCASGGRGTDTQYFGPGTRLTVL.

Ten or more counts support this clonotype. This rearrangement joins TRBV2 to TRBJ2-7; 8 positions match TRBD1. CDR1 and CDR2 from the germline V gene are SNHLY and FYNNEI. V shed 6 bases and J 2 bases; nucleotides not matched to a gene: 6. This CDR3 has 14 residues. Here the CDR3 DNA reads TGTGCCAGCAGCCCGGACAGGGTGGCCTACGAGCAGTACTTC. Protein: CASSPDRVAYEQYF. Filled out from reference TRBV2 and TRBJ2-7, the complete variable domain reads EPEVTQTPSHQVTQMGQEVILRCVPISNHLYFYWYRQILGQKVEFLVSFYNNEISEKSEIFDDQFSVERPDGSNFTLKIRSTKLEDSAMYFCASSPDRVAYEQYFGPGTRLTVT.

This clonotype has at least ten counts. This chain connects TRBV20-1 to TRBJ2-3; 11 bases match TRBD2. Per germline, CDR1 DFQATT and CDR2 SNEGSKA (reference sequence). The CDR3 has 14 amino acids. Unmatched junction bases numbered 5, after V lost 3 bases and J lost 6 bases. The CDR3 DNA sequence: TGCAGTGCTAGGAAACTAGCGGGGGAGGATACGCAGTATTTT. Translating gives CSARKLAGEDTQYF.

This clonotype came up many times. The V gene is TRBV6-1, the J gene TRBJ2-2; D uncertain. The CDR3 has 13 amino acids. Trimming took 6 bases from V and 6 from J, leaving 11 bases between them. Germline CDR1 reads MNHNS; CDR2 reads SASEGT. CDR3 in DNA: TGTGCCAGCAGCCCCCATAACCCCGGGGAGCTGTTTTTT. This codes for CASSPHNPGELFF.

This clonotype was picked up many times. The chain links TRBV13 to TRBJ2-3, with 11 bases matching TRBD2. The trim removed 5 bases at V and 3 bases at J, leaving 4 bases unmatched. The CDR3 has 15 amino acids. Germline CDR1 is PRHDT and CDR2 is FYEKMQ (reference sequence). The CDR3 region is CASSPTSGRTDTQYF. The CDR3, as DNA: TGTGCCAGCAGCCCTACTAGCGGGAGAACAGATACGCAGTATTTT.

In this sample, this clonotype turned up many times. The rearrangement uses TRBV20-1 and TRBJ1-5; D ambiguous. The V gene's germline CDR1 is DFQATT and CDR2 SNEGSKA (reference sequence). The CDR3 contains 14 residues. V lost 3 bases, J lost 2 bases, and 11 bases lay in between. CDR3 coding DNA: TGCAGTGCTAGCCTAGGGTGGGGCAATCAGCCCCAGCATTTT. It yields the protein CSASLGWGNQPQHF.

J is TRBJ2-1 and V is TRBV9, with 8 bases that match TRBD2. V shed 4 bases, J shed 6 bases, and the junction held 12 bases outside the gene matches. The V gene's germline CDR1 is SGDLS and CDR2 YYNGEE. This CDR3 contains 16 residues. CDR3 nucleotide sequence: TGTGCCAGCAGCCCTTCCGGGACTAGGAGAACCAATGAGCAGTTCTTC. This encodes CASSPSGTRRTNEQFF.

The CDR3 reads CASSFDRVNEQFF. DNA of the CDR3: TGTGCCAGCAGCTTCGACAGGGTCAATGAGCAGTTCTTC. V gene TRBV11-1 combines with J gene TRBJ2-1; 7 positions agree with TRBD1. The CDR3 covers 13 residues. V lost 3 bases, J lost 6 bases, and 2 bases stayed unmatched. Germline V gene lookup returns CDR1 SGHAT and CDR2 FQDESV (reference sequence).

CDR3 amino acids: CASSSAGTSHGYTF. The DNA of the CDR3 is TGTGCCAGCAGCTCAGCCGGGACATCACATGGCTACACCTTC. J is TRBJ1-2 and V is TRBV7-9; D is perhaps TRBD1 (6 bases). Trimming removed 4 bases at V and 6 bases at J, with 15 bases between. From germline, CDR1 is SEHNR and CDR2 FQNEAQ (reference sequence). The CDR3 sequence is 14 residues long.

Many counts were recorded for this clonotype. V is TRBV6-1 and J is TRBJ2-1; 12 bases match TRBD2. The CDR3 runs 16 residues. The J segment lost 5 bases and the V segment lost 3 bases, leaving 5 bases of the junction unmatched. Germline assignment: CDR1 MNHNS and CDR2 SASEGT. The CDR3 reads CASSEGLAGGHNEQFF. In DNA, the CDR3 is TGTGCCAGCAGTGAGGGGCTAGCGGGAGGGCACAATGAGCAGTTCTTC.

This clonotype was picked up many times. J is TRBJ2-5 and V is TRBV6-1; D may be TRBD2 (5 bases). This CDR3 comprises 15 residues. The ends were cut back, 8 bases at V and 5 bases at J, with 21 bases in the middle. Looked up from germline, CDR1 is MNHNS and CDR2 is SASEGT. The CDR3 coding sequence is TGTGCCAGCGCTCAAGACGGAGGTGGTGGTGAGACCCAGTACTTC. Its translation: CASAQDGGGGETQYF.

This rearrangement joins TRBV11-1 to TRBJ2-7; TRBD2 matches at 15 bases. Germline CDR1 SGHAT, CDR2 FQDESV (reference sequence). The CDR3 consists of 15 residues. V gave up 5 bases and J gave up 5 bases; unmatched junction bases: 4. The CDR3: CASSRTSGGAHEQYF. The DNA of the CDR3 is TGTGCCAGCAGCCGGACTAGCGGGGGGGCCCACGAGCAGTACTTC. The full variable domain, with the rest looked up from reference TRBV11-1 and TRBJ2-7, is EAEVAQSPRYKITEKSQAVAFWCDPISGHATLYWYRQILGQGPELLVQFQDESVVDDSQLPKDRFSAERLKGVDSTLKIQPAELGDSAMYLCASSRTSGGAHEQYFGPGTRLTVT.

This chain connects TRBV18 to TRBJ2-1, with TRBD2 matching over 12 bases. The ends lost 4 bases at V and 7 bases at J; junction bases unmatched: 11. Looked up from germline, CDR1 is KGHSH and CDR2 is LQKENI. CDR3 length: 17 amino acids. The CDR3 DNA reads TGTGCCAGCTCACGCACCCAACTAGCGGGAGGTGGGAATGAGCAGTTCTTC. It is translated as CASSRTQLAGGGNEQFF.

This clonotype came up many times. The chain joins TRBV12-3 or TRBV12-4 to TRBJ1-3; D is unclear. Trimming left V 7 bases short and J 2 bases short, with 12 bases between. The CDR3 runs to 14 residues. The CDR3 DNA reads as TGTGCCAGCACCTCGGTTGTGACTGGAAACACCATATATTTT. It specifies CASTSVVTGNTIYF.

This clonotype was seen a handful of times. V is TRBV18 and J is TRBJ2-1; 11 bases are shared with TRBD2. Germline loops: CDR1 KGHSH, CDR2 LQKENI. The CDR3 has 16 residues. The junction had 6 bases not matched to a gene; V was cut back by 1 base and J by 7 bases. The CDR3 here is CASSPLAGGGWNEQFF. The CDR3 DNA reads as TGTGCCAGCTCACCACTAGCGGGAGGGGGCTGGAATGAGCAGTTCTTC.

This clonotype was counted many times. The CDR3 DNA reads as TGTGCCAGCAGGAGTGACAGGGGCTCCTACAATGAGCAGTTCTTC. Translating it yields CASRSDRGSYNEQFF. This rearrangement joins TRBV5-5 to TRBJ2-1; 8 bases match TRBD1. Germline V CDR1 and CDR2: SGHKS, YYEKEE (reference sequence). Germline trimming cut 5 bases from V and 0 bases from J; bases unmatched to any gene: 4. This CDR3 is built from 15 residues.